Each of the 3 T cell receptor beta chains below was sequenced from the same sample in a study of T cell responses to AZD1222 COVID-19 vaccine (dated by TCRdb to the early 2020s). The protocol used for the library was the immunoSEQ multiplex PCR assay. TCRdb mirrors the immuneACCESS table, restricted to in-frame sequences. Some clones are absent from its copies; in checked studies, under half trace to an unresolved V gene, and the reason for the others is unknown. The sample yields 150,000 or so clones; approximately 90% were counted once. Clones ranked in the top ten supply roughly 4.3% of the sample. The time point label here, explained by the study, means: about 28 days (+/-7) after the second vaccine dose. In light of the paper, this sample's treatment or condition label describes: meningococcal conjugate vaccine given as trial control. Sample: peripheral blood, taken 28 days after the second dose of the MenACWY control vaccine. These receptors all come from an adult who received the MenACWY meningococcal vaccine as a control.

The chain is built from TRBV7-3 and TRBJ2-3; maybe TRBD1 (6 bases). There are 14 residues in the CDR3. Germline assignment: CDR1 SGHTA and CDR2 FQGTGA. Trimming removed 5 bases from V and 4 bases from J, with 13 bases in between. The CDR3 region has the DNA TGTGCCAGCAGCCTCCGGACAGAAGCAGATACGCAGTATTTT. Translated: CASSLRTEADTQYF.

The genes are TRBV18 and TRBJ2-1, with 8 nucleotides matching TRBD2. Germline assignment: CDR1 KGHSH and CDR2 LQKENI. There are 17 residues in the CDR3. V shed 6 bases and J 2 bases; nucleotides not matched to a gene: 12. The CDR3 DNA follows: TGTGCCAGCTCGGTCAGCCTAGCGGGCTCTGCCTACAATGAGCAGTTCTTC. Translating gives CASSVSLAGSAYNEQFF.

The rearrangement links TRBV19 to TRBJ2-3; 7 bases are shared with TRBD2. V lost 7 bases, J lost 6 bases, and 13 bases stayed unmatched. CDR3 length: 15 amino acids. Germline CDR1 and CDR2: LNHDA and SQIVND (reference sequence). As DNA, the CDR3 is TGTGCCAGTACCATCGGGGGGAGGGCCGTCGATACGCAGTATTTT. Its translation: CASTIGGRAVDTQYF.